The 30 T cell receptor beta chains below were found in one sample sequenced in a study of blood T cell repertoires in COVID-19. Libraries were prepared by immunoSEQ multiplex PCR; TCRdb keeps only in-frame clonotypes and omits some of them. Of some 190,000 clones in the sample, 75% to 90% were seen once. The sample taken for sequencing was peripheral blood. The receptors were sampled from a human donor with active or convalescent COVID-19. The donor label of this sample is uncertain.

The chain is built from TRBV10-3 and TRBJ2-7, with D perhaps matching TRBD1 (5 bases). The CDR3 consists of 14 residues. Trimming left V 10 bases short and J 7 bases short, with 23 bases between. The germline V gene has CDR1 ENHRY and CDR2 SYGVKD. CDR3 protein: CATSPDSGSEEQYF. The CDR3 DNA follows: TGTGCCACTTCGCCCGACAGTGGTTCGGAGGAGCAGTACTTC.

The genes are TRBV28 and TRBJ1-6; 7 bases are shared with TRBD1. Germline loops: CDR1 MDHEN, CDR2 SYDVKM. The V and J ends lost 5 bases and 13 bases, in that order; junction bases with no gene match: 8. This CDR3 has 13 residues. The CDR3 DNA sequence: TGTGCCAGCAGTCAACAGGGGTCTCCCCCCCTCCACTTT. It translates to CASSQQGSPPLHF.

The chain uses TRBV4-3 and TRBJ1-4; possible D gene TRBD1, 5 bases. Trimming removed 0 bases at V and 1 base at J, with 6 bases between. CDR1 is LGHNA and CDR2 is YSLEER in the germline V gene. CDR3 length: 15 residues. CDR3 coding DNA: TGCGCCAGCAGCCAAGAAGGACAAACTAATGAAAAACTGTTTTTT. Its translation is CASSQEGQTNEKLFF.

J is TRBJ2-7 and V is TRBV11-2; tentatively, D is TRBD1 (5 bases). Germline V gene lookup returns CDR1 SGHAT and CDR2 FQNNGV. The CDR3 spans 14 residues. The germline V and J ends were trimmed by 1 base and 0 bases, with 7 bases remaining between them. CDR3 DNA: TGTGCCAGCAGCTTAGCAGGGAACTCCTACGAGCAGTACTTC. Its translation: CASSLAGNSYEQYF.

The genes are TRBV7-7 and TRBJ2-1; TRBD2 aligns across 15 bases. With V trimmed by 4 bases and J by 9 bases, 10 bases remained unmatched. Germline-derived CDR1 and CDR2 are SSHAT and FNYEAQ (reference sequence). The CDR3 is 17 residues long. The CDR3 region is CASSSGTSGGQLGEQFF. DNA of the CDR3: TGTGCCAGCAGCTCAGGGACTAGCGGGGGGCAACTGGGTGAGCAGTTCTTC.

The genes are TRBV6-5 and TRBJ1-4; D uncertain. V was pared by 0 bases and J by 7 bases, with 12 bases between. The CDR3 has 15 residues. Germline V gene data show CDR1 as MNHEY and CDR2 as SVGAGI. CDR3 nucleotides: TGTGCCAGCAGTTACTCGAAACCCTCGGGTGAAAAACTGTTTTTT. Its protein product is CASSYSKPSGEKLFF.

The V call is TRBV20-1, the J call TRBJ2-2; 8 bases align to TRBD2. This CDR3 has 15 amino acids. V gave up 3 bases and J gave up 3 bases; unmatched junction bases: 6. Per the germline V gene, CDR1 is DFQATT and CDR2 is SNEGSKA (reference sequence). CDR3 in DNA: TGCAGTGCTAGTCGCGGGGGGCCCGACACCGGGGAGCTGTTTTTT. Amino acids: CSASRGGPDTGELFF.

This chain connects TRBV18 to TRBJ2-7; TRBD1 agrees at 11 bases. J was trimmed by 7 bases and V by 6 bases; bases with no gene match: 11. Per germline, CDR1 KGHSH and CDR2 LQKENI. This CDR3 spans 15 amino acids. The CDR3 here is CASSSSGQGAIEQYF. In DNA form, the CDR3 reads TGTGCCAGCTCCTCTTCTGGACAGGGGGCCATAGAGCAGTACTTC.

This chain connects TRBV24-1 to TRBJ1-2, with D maybe TRBD1 (5 bases). The CDR3 is made up of 13 amino acids. Deletions cut 5 bases from V and 6 bases from J, with 12 bases between. Germline V gene data show CDR1 as KGHDR and CDR2 as SFDVKD. The CDR3 coding sequence is TGTGCCACCAGTGCGCAGGGAGGGAATGGCTACACCTTC. This codes for CATSAQGGNGYTF.

This chain connects TRBV6-2 or TRBV6-3 to TRBJ2-1; 7 bases match TRBD1. The CDR3 is 14 residues long. CDR1 and CDR2 from the germline V gene are MNHEY and SVGEGT. V dropped 5 bases and J dropped 3; count of bases not matched to a gene: 4. CDR3 protein: CASSIQGFYNEQFF. In nucleotides, the CDR3 is TGTGCCAGCAGTATACAGGGGTTCTACAATGAGCAGTTCTTC.

This chain joins TRBV28 and TRBJ1-1; D remains ambiguous. The germline CDR1 and CDR2 sequences are MDHEN and SYDVKM. Trimming shortened V by 2 bases and J by 11 bases, and 15 bases separated the two germline ends. The CDR3 consists of 13 residues. The chain's CDR3 is CASSLLADVGAFF. The CDR3 DNA follows: TGTGCCAGCAGTTTACTAGCCGACGTGGGCGCTTTCTTT. Full variable domain (remainder filled in from reference TRBV28 and TRBJ1-1): DVKVTQSSRYLVKRTGEKVFLECVQDMDHENMFWYRQDPGLGLRLIYFSYDVKMKEKGDIPEGYSVSREKKERFSLILESASTNQTSMYLCASSLLADVGAFFGQGTRLTVV.

This chain connects TRBV7-9 to TRBJ2-1; 7 bases fit TRBD2. Trimming at V came to 5 bases and at J to 8 bases, leaving 9 bases not matched to a gene. This CDR3 spans 14 amino acids. The germline V gene encodes CDR1 SEHNR and CDR2 FQNEAQ (reference sequence). The CDR3 is CASSPGGGDHEQFF. DNA for the CDR3: TGTGCCAGCAGCCCTGGTGGGGGGGACCATGAGCAGTTCTTC.

The chain recombines TRBV4-1 with TRBJ2-3; D ambiguous. This CDR3 is 16 amino acids long. Germline assignment: CDR1 MGHRA and CDR2 YSYEKL. V was trimmed by 1 base and J by 0 bases, leaving 11 bases between them. This chain's CDR3 is CASSQVDLVSTDTQYF. In DNA form, the CDR3 reads TGCGCCAGCAGCCAAGTAGATCTAGTCAGCACAGATACGCAGTATTTT.

CDR3 sequence reads: CASRPGFSMNTEAFF. The CDR3 bases are TGCGCCAGCAGGCCAGGCTTTTCGATGAACACTGAAGCTTTCTTT. The chain carries TRBV4-1 and TRBJ1-1; no firm D call. The CDR3 extends over 15 amino acids. V lost 6 bases, J lost 0 bases, and 14 bases lay in between. Germline CDR1 MGHRA, CDR2 YSYEKL.

The V and J genes are TRBV5-5 and TRBJ2-7, with TRBD1 as a possible D gene (6 bases). Germline V gives CDR1 SGHKS, CDR2 YYEKEE (reference sequence). V lost 1 base to trimming and J lost 5 bases, with 10 bases between them. The CDR3 runs 13 residues. The CDR3 protein is CASSLLQGNEQYF. Written as DNA, the CDR3 is TGTGCCAGCAGCTTGCTACAGGGCAACGAGCAGTACTTC. Full variable domain (rest looked up from reference TRBV5-5 and TRBJ2-7): DAGVTQSPTHLIKTRGQQVTLRCSPISGHKSVSWYQQVLGQGPQFIFQYYEKEERGRGNFPDRFSARQFPNYSSELNVNALLLGDSALYLCASSLLQGNEQYFGPGTRLTVT.

The gene calls are TRBV27 and TRBJ1-2; tentative D call: TRBD1 (5 bases). CDR3 length: 14 amino acids. Germline lookup yields CDR1 MNHEY and CDR2 SMNVEV (reference sequence). Deletions cut 2 bases from V and 2 bases from J, with 9 bases between. CDR3 in DNA: TGTGCCAGCAGTTTAGGACAAACCAACTATGGCTACACCTTC. This gives the protein CASSLGQTNYGYTF.

The chain combines TRBV7-3 with TRBJ2-5; TRBD2 matches 7 bases. After removal of 5 bases from V and 6 bases from J, the junction contained 12 bases not matched to a gene. The CDR3 is made up of 15 amino acids. Germline values: CDR1 SGHTA, CDR2 FQGTGA. CDR3 sequence reads: CASSPDSTSPQTQYF. CDR3 bases: TGTGCCAGCAGCCCTGACTCGACTAGCCCACAGACCCAGTACTTC.

This clone was observed once. CDR3: CASSPKQETQYF. CDR3 DNA: TGTGCCAGCAGTCCCAAACAAGAGACCCAGTACTTC. V is TRBV28 and J is TRBJ2-5; D is undetermined. CDR3 length: 12 residues. V was shortened by 5 bases and J by 2 bases, with 6 bases between the two germline ends. Germline V CDR1 and CDR2: MDHEN, SYDVKM.

The chain links TRBV5-1 to TRBJ2-1; tentative D call: TRBD1 (6 bases). The CDR3 consists of 13 residues. Trimming pared 7 bases from V and 5 bases from J, leaving 13 bases between. CDR1 is SGHRS and CDR2 is YFSETQ in the germline V gene. CDR3 in DNA: TGCGCCAGCCGCCAGGGGCGGGACAATGAGCAGTTCTTC. Residues: CASRQGRDNEQFF.

The sample holds a few counts of this clone. The CDR3 DNA follows: TGTGCCACCAGCAGAGCGAACAGGGTTTACGAGCAGTACTTC. Translating gives CATSRANRVYEQYF. The V call is TRBV15, the J call TRBJ2-7; weak D call: TRBD1 (6 bases). The CDR3 length is 14 residues. CDR1 is LNHNV and CDR2 is YYDKDF in the germline V gene (reference sequence). Trimming shortened V by 1 base and J by 4 bases, and 11 bases separated the two germline ends. The full variable domain, completed using reference TRBV15 and TRBJ2-7, is DAMVIQNPRYQVTQFGKPVTLSCSQTLNHNVMYWYQQKSSQAPKLLFHYYDKDFNNEADTPDNFQSRRPNTSFCFLDIRSPGLGDTAMYLCATSRANRVYEQYFGPGTRLTVT.

This sequence joins TRBV7-2 and TRBJ1-5; 7 bases are a match to TRBD1. The CDR3 is made up of 13 amino acids. Looked up from germline, CDR1 is SGHTA and CDR2 is FQGNSA. The V gene end was trimmed by 2 bases and the J gene end by 7 bases; junction bases not matched to a gene: 2. The DNA for the CDR3 is TGTGCCAGCAGCTTAACAGGGGTACAGCCCCAGCATTTT. It yields the protein CASSLTGVQPQHF. Based on the CDR3 plus reference TRBV7-2 and TRBJ1-5, the full variable domain is GAGVSQSPSNKVTEKGKDVELRCDPISGHTALYWYRQSLGQGLEFLIYFQGNSAPDKSGLPSDRFSAERTGGSVSTLTIQRTQQEDSAVYLCASSLTGVQPQHFGDGTRLSIL.

The CDR3 nucleotides are TGCAGCGTTACTATGGGACTTTTTGGCTATGGCTACACCTTC. Encoded protein: CSVTMGLFGYGYTF. This chain uses TRBV29-1 with TRBJ1-2; weak D call: TRBD1 (5 bases). With 5 bases removed from V and 4 bases from J, the gap between germline ends came to 17 bases. The CDR3 has 14 amino acids. Germline values: CDR1 SQVTM, CDR2 ANQGSEA.

This sequence joins TRBV12-3 or TRBV12-4 and TRBJ1-6, with no clear D. This CDR3 has 13 amino acids. V dropped 5 bases and J dropped 6 bases, with 8 bases sitting between them. The CDR3 protein is CASSLAGNSPLHF. The CDR3 DNA reads TGTGCCAGCAGTCTGGCGGGTAATTCACCCCTCCACTTT.

The chain carries TRBV11-1 and TRBJ2-1, with D possibly being TRBD2 (6 bases). With 5 bases removed from V and 2 bases from J, the gap between germline ends came to 16 bases. Looked up from germline, CDR1 is SGHAT and CDR2 is FQDESV (reference sequence). There are 16 residues in the CDR3. The CDR3: CASSPQSGYPYNEQFF. As DNA, the CDR3 is TGTGCCAGCAGCCCTCAAAGCGGGTATCCCTACAATGAGCAGTTCTTC.

This clone was found once. The V and J genes are TRBV28 and TRBJ1-2; the D gene is possibly TRBD1 (5 bases). Trimming shortened V by 3 bases and J by 7 bases, and 12 bases separated the two germline ends. CDR1 and CDR2 (germline): MDHEN, SYDVKM. This CDR3 spans 13 amino acids. The CDR3 loop is CASSFRAAPGYTF. The DNA of the CDR3 is TGTGCCAGCAGTTTCAGGGCCGCCCCTGGCTACACCTTC.

The chain employs TRBV7-6 and TRBJ2-7; D perhaps matches TRBD1 (5 bases). The germline V and J ends were trimmed by 1 base and 0 bases, with 7 bases remaining between them. The germline CDR1 and CDR2 sequences are SGHVS and FNYEAQ. The CDR3 is 14 amino acids. The CDR3: CASSLEDSSYEQYF. The CDR3 bases are TGTGCCAGCAGCTTAGAAGACAGCTCCTACGAGCAGTACTTC.

The chain employs TRBV6-1 and TRBJ1-1; a weak D match, TRBD1 (6 bases). V was shortened by 3 bases and J by 7 bases, with 15 bases between the two germline ends. Germline V gene data show CDR1 as MNHNS and CDR2 as SASEGT. CDR3 length: 14 residues. The chain's CDR3 is CASSDRGAEGEAFF. In DNA, the CDR3 is TGTGCCAGCAGTGATCGGGGGGCGGAGGGTGAAGCTTTCTTT.

The chain joins TRBV5-4 to TRBJ2-5; 7 nucleotides match TRBD2. V lost 4 bases and J lost 5; bases outside the gene matches: 14. This CDR3 contains 16 residues. Germline values: CDR1 SGHNT, CDR2 YYREEE (reference sequence). The CDR3 spells CASSTASGALGETQYF. The CDR3 region has the DNA TGTGCCAGCAGCACCGCCAGCGGGGCGTTGGGGGAGACCCAGTACTTC.

In its sample, this clone was seen once. The gene calls are TRBV3-1 (or the pseudogene TRBV3-2) and TRBJ1-1; tentative D call: TRBD1 (5 bases). V was trimmed by 2 bases and J by 4 bases, leaving 8 bases between them. Germline loops: CDR1 LGHDT, CDR2 YNNKEL (reference sequence). The CDR3 is 13 amino acids. CDR3 nucleotides: TGTGCCAGCAGCCAATTTGGGGCCACTGAAGCTTTCTTT. It encodes CASSQFGATEAFF.

V is TRBV18 and J is TRBJ1-2; possible D gene TRBD1, 5 bases. The ends were cut back, 3 bases at V and 8 bases at J, with 19 bases in the middle. The CDR3 runs to 15 residues. Germline loops: CDR1 KGHSH, CDR2 LQKENI. The CDR3 bases are TGTGCCAGCTCACCTAATAATAATAGGGGAGGAGGCTACACCTTC. Translating it yields CASSPNNNRGGGYTF.